One and the same sample provided the 15 T cell receptor beta chains below, sequenced in a study of control samples from healthy donors and cancer patients. Clones were read by immunoSEQ multiplex PCR, and TCRdb kept only the in-frame ones, dropping some. The sample yields roughly 80,000 clones, just under 90% seen once. Input material: blood. Source of these receptors: a middle-aged man in good health.

This clone was counted a few times. This rearrangement joins TRBV15 to TRBJ2-3; 7 bases map to TRBD1. CDR1 and CDR2 (germline): LNHNV, YYDKDF (reference sequence). After removal of 2 bases from V and 6 bases from J, the junction contained 14 bases not matched to a gene. The length of the CDR3 is 17 residues. CDR3: CATSRNQRQGERDTQYF. CDR3 coding DNA: TGTGCCACCAGCAGAAACCAACGGCAGGGGGAACGGGATACGCAGTATTTT.

The chain uses TRBV15 and TRBJ2-7; D call uncertain. This CDR3 comprises 13 residues. With 0 bases removed from V and 6 bases from J, the gap between germline ends came to 9 bases. Germline lookup yields CDR1 LNHNV and CDR2 YYDKDF (reference sequence). The CDR3 nucleotides are TGTGCCACCAGCAGAGATCGAGCTTCCGAGCAGTACTTC. Translated, it gives CATSRDRASEQYF.

The rearrangement links TRBV10-2 to TRBJ2-5, with D maybe TRBD1 (6 bases). Germline CDR1 WSHSY, CDR2 SAAADI. The CDR3 contains 15 residues. Trimming removed 0 bases from V and 4 bases from J, with 12 bases in between. CDR3 nucleotide sequence: TGCGCCAGCAGTGAGTCAGGGGGTCGCGGAGAGACCCAGTACTTC. This codes for CASSESGGRGETQYF.

This clone was counted once. The genes are TRBV30 and TRBJ2-1, with D maybe TRBD1 (6 bases). Germline-derived CDR1 and CDR2 are GTSNPN and SVGIG (reference sequence). This CDR3 has 15 residues. V lost 0 bases and J lost 7, with 16 bases in between. CDR3 residues: CAWSVRQAFKNEQFF. CDR3 DNA: TGTGCCTGGAGTGTACGACAGGCATTCAAAAATGAGCAGTTCTTC.

This rearrangement joins TRBV15 to TRBJ2-2; TRBD1 is a possible D gene (5 bases). With 0 bases removed from V and 4 bases from J, the gap between germline ends came to 6 bases. Germline lookup yields CDR1 LNHNV and CDR2 YYDKDF (reference sequence). This CDR3 region has 14 residues. The CDR3 DNA follows: TGTGCCACCAGCAGAGACAGGGCCACCGGGGAGCTGTTTTTT. Amino acid sequence: CATSRDRATGELFF. Full variable domain (rest looked up from reference TRBV15 and TRBJ2-2): DAMVIQNPRYQVTQFGKPVTLSCSQTLNHNVMYWYQQKSSQAPKLLFHYYDKDFNNEADTPDNFQSRRPNTSFCFLDIRSPGLGDTAMYLCATSRDRATGELFFGEGSRLTVL.

This rearrangement joins TRBV7-9 to TRBJ2-7; D gene unclear. V was trimmed by 5 bases and J by 7 bases, leaving 9 bases between them. This CDR3 region has 11 residues. The germline CDR1 and CDR2 sequences are SEHNR and FQNEAQ (reference sequence). The CDR3 coding sequence is TGTGCCAGCAGCGCAATGAGGGAGCAGTACTTC. As protein: CASSAMREQYF.

The chain couples TRBV6-5 to TRBJ2-7; no clear D gene. V was pared by 6 bases and J by 4 bases, with 16 bases between. The CDR3 has 14 residues. The germline V gene has CDR1 MNHEY and CDR2 SVGAGI. The CDR3 nucleotides read TGTGCCAGCAGCGGCAGACCGAGGTTATACGAGCAGTACTTC. This encodes CASSGRPRLYEQYF.

This clone occurred once. The chain combines TRBV6-5 with TRBJ2-7, with D possibly matching TRBD1 (5 bases). This CDR3 has 14 amino acids. Germline V gene lookup returns CDR1 MNHEY and CDR2 SVGAGI. V was shortened by 3 bases and J by 3 bases, with 12 bases between the two germline ends. The CDR3 spells CASSYRRALYEQYF. In nucleotides, the CDR3 is TGTGCCAGCAGTTATCGCAGGGCCCTCTACGAGCAGTACTTC.

The DNA of the CDR3 is TGTGCCACCAGCAGCCGGGGACAGGGAGCGGGCAACTATGGCTACACCTTC. Translating it yields CATSSRGQGAGNYGYTF. The gene calls are TRBV15 and TRBJ1-2, with 9 bases lining up with TRBD1. This CDR3 is 17 amino acids long. The germline gives CDR1 LNHNV, CDR2 YYDKDF (reference sequence). V dropped 3 bases and J dropped 2; count of bases not matched to a gene: 10.

This chain joins TRBV28 and TRBJ2-7; TRBD1 matches 11 bases. Germline values: CDR1 MDHEN, CDR2 SYDVKM. The ends lost 5 bases at V and 6 bases at J; junction bases unmatched: 6. The CDR3 extends over 14 amino acids. CDR3 nucleotides: TGTGCCAGCAGTACCTCCGGACAGGGGGCCGAGCAGTACTTC. Residues: CASSTSGQGAEQYF.

CDR3 region: CASSGPQYSNQPQHF. The DNA for the CDR3 is TGTGCCAGCAGCGGGCCCCAGTATAGCAATCAGCCCCAGCATTTT. This chain joins TRBV2 and TRBJ1-5, with D hard to call. This CDR3 has 15 amino acids. The V gene's germline CDR1 is SNHLY and CDR2 FYNNEI. Between the trimmed V and J ends, which lost 6 bases and 0 bases, there was a span of 12 bases.

This clone was recorded once. The genes are TRBV11-2 and TRBJ1-3; D is unresolved. The CDR3 has 14 residues. Germline V gene sequence: CDR1 SGHAT, CDR2 FQNNGV. Trimming took off 1 base at V and 8 bases at J, with 12 bases between the two ends. CDR3 residues: CASSLGLPRDTIYF. DNA for the CDR3: TGTGCCAGCAGCTTAGGACTTCCACGAGACACCATATATTTT. Full variable domain (remainder filled in from reference TRBV11-2 and TRBJ1-3): EAGVAQSPRYKIIEKRQSVAFWCNPISGHATLYWYQQILGQGPKLLIQFQNNGVVDDSQLPKDRFSAERLKGVDSTLKIQPAKLEDSAVYLCASSLGLPRDTIYFGEGSWLTVV.

This clone was found once. The V and J genes are TRBV4-1 and TRBJ2-5, with 11 positions matching TRBD2. This CDR3 spans 16 amino acids. V lost 5 bases and J lost 4; bases outside the gene matches: 9. CDR1 MGHRA and CDR2 YSYEKL come from the germline V gene. The CDR3 region is CASSKGLAAPPETQYF. The CDR3 nucleotides are TGCGCCAGCAGCAAGGGACTAGCGGCGCCCCCAGAGACCCAGTACTTC.

The V and J genes are TRBV7-2 and TRBJ1-6; perhaps TRBD1 as D (6 bases). The CDR3 extends over 13 amino acids. Trimming took 5 bases from V and 9 from J, leaving 11 bases between them. Germline V gives CDR1 SGHTA, CDR2 FQGNSA. CDR3 sequence: CASSLIQGSPLHF. CDR3 bases: TGTGCCAGCAGCCTAATACAGGGTTCACCCCTCCACTTT.

The rearrangement joins TRBV6-5 to TRBJ1-1; 8 bases are shared with TRBD1. Germline CDR1 reads MNHEY; CDR2 reads SVGAGI. V gave up 7 bases and J gave up 3 bases; unmatched junction bases: 7. CDR3 length equals 14 residues. The chain's CDR3 is CASTTRGRDTEAFF. The CDR3 bases are TGTGCCAGCACGACCAGGGGGCGGGACACTGAAGCTTTCTTT.